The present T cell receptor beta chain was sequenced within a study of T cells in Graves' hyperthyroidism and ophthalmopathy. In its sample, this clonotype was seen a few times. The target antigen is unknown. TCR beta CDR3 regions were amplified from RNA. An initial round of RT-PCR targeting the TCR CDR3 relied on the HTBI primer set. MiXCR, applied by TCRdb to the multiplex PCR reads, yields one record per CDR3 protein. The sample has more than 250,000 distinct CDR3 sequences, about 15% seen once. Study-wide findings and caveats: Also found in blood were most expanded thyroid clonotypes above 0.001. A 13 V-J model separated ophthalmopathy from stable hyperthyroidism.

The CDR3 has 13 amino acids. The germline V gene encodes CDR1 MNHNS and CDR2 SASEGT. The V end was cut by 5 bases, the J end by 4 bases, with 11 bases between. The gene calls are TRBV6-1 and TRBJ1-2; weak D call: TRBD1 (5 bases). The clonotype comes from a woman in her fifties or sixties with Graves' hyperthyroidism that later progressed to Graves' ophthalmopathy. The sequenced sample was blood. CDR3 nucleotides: TGTGCCAGCAGTCCACCGGGGGGCTATGGCTACACCTTC. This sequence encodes CASSPPGGYGYTF.